This passage covers 21 T cell receptor beta chains from one sample sequenced in a study of blood T cell repertoires in COVID-19. Sequencing was performed with immunoSEQ multiplex PCR; in TCRdb, only in-frame clones are kept and a portion is missing. Among 150,000 or so clones listed, just under 85% were seen once. Sequencing used peripheral blood. These receptors were obtained from a woman aged 60-75 years with acute or convalescent COVID-19.

The chain employs TRBV7-8 and TRBJ2-6, with TRBD1 identical over 7 bases. Germline CDR1 and CDR2: SGHVS and FQNEAQ. Unmatched junction bases numbered 9, after V lost 5 bases and J lost 2 bases. CDR3 length: 17 amino acids. In DNA, the CDR3 is TGTGCCAGCAGCCTCTCTCTGGGGACAGCTGGGGCCAACGTCCTGACTTTC. This translates into CASSLSLGTAGANVLTF.

The chain is built from TRBV6-5 and TRBJ1-2, with D maybe TRBD1 (6 bases). The CDR3 length is 15 residues. Germline lookup yields CDR1 MNHEY and CDR2 SVGAGI. The ends were cut back, 0 bases at V and 1 base at J, with 9 bases in the middle. This CDR3 is CASSYSTGFNYGYTF. In DNA form, the CDR3 reads TGTGCCAGCAGTTACTCGACAGGATTTAACTATGGCTACACCTTC.

This clone is a singleton in its sample. This chain links TRBV7-3 with TRBJ2-1, with TRBD1 matching over 8 bases. Germline trimming cut 5 bases from V and 5 bases from J; bases unmatched to any gene: 5. There are 14 residues in the CDR3. Per the germline V gene, CDR1 is SGHTA and CDR2 is FQGTGA. This chain's CDR3 is CASSAGTGDNEQFF. The CDR3 nucleotides read TGTGCCAGCAGCGCCGGGACAGGAGACAATGAGCAGTTCTTC.

V and J are TRBV5-6 and TRBJ1-5; D is unresolved. Germline V gene sequence: CDR1 SGHDT, CDR2 YYEEEE. CDR3 length: 14 residues. Trimming pared 2 bases from V and 3 bases from J, leaving 9 bases between. For the CDR3, the DNA is TGTGCCAGCAGCTTTTACGGTTTCAATCAGCCCCAGCATTTT. Translated: CASSFYGFNQPQHF.

This chain links TRBV6-2 or TRBV6-3 with TRBJ1-1, with a tentative D call TRBD1 (5 bases). V was cut by 2 bases and J by 7 bases, with 14 bases left in between. This CDR3 contains 14 residues. From germline, CDR1 is MNHEY and CDR2 SVGEGT. The DNA of the CDR3 is TGTGCCAGCAGTTACGGCCTCTTGACAGATGAAGCTTTCTTT. Translating gives CASSYGLLTDEAFF.

V gene TRBV28 combines with J gene TRBJ1-1, with D unresolved. Germline assignment: CDR1 MDHEN and CDR2 SYDVKM. V was clipped by 1 base and J by 2 bases, with 8 bases between them. The CDR3 runs 14 residues. The CDR3 reads CASSLSGGNTEAFF. The CDR3, as DNA: TGTGCCAGCAGTTTATCAGGAGGAAACACTGAAGCTTTCTTT.

The chain employs TRBV4-1 and TRBJ2-7, with 8 bases that match TRBD1. CDR1 is MGHRA, CDR2 YSYEKL, per germline. The CDR3 has 16 residues. V shed 1 base, J shed 5 bases, and the junction held 10 bases outside the gene matches. This chain's CDR3 is CASSQGRARGRNEQYF. For the CDR3, the DNA is TGCGCCAGCAGCCAAGGTCGGGCCAGGGGGCGTAACGAGCAGTACTTC.

The chain carries TRBV2 and TRBJ2-2; TRBD1 aligns across 8 bases. The CDR3 runs 14 residues. After removal of 4 bases from V and 6 bases from J, the junction contained 4 bases not matched to a gene. Germline V gives CDR1 SNHLY, CDR2 FYNNEI. CDR3 in amino acids: CASSVDRAAGELFF. CDR3 DNA: TGTGCCAGCAGTGTGGACAGGGCGGCCGGGGAGCTGTTTTTT. Full variable domain (remainder filled in from reference TRBV2 and TRBJ2-2): EPEVTQTPSHQVTQMGQEVILRCVPISNHLYFYWYRQILGQKVEFLVSFYNNEISEKSEIFDDQFSVERPDGSNFTLKIRSTKLEDSAMYFCASSVDRAAGELFFGEGSRLTVL.

V gene TRBV29-1 combines with J gene TRBJ2-6, with 8 positions matching TRBD2. This CDR3 has 17 residues. The junction had 8 bases not matched to a gene; V was cut back by 4 bases and J by 0 bases. Germline-derived CDR1 and CDR2 are SQVTM and ANQGSEA. CDR3 nucleotides: TGCAGCGTTGGGGGACTAGGCGACTACTCTGGGGCCAACGTCCTGACTTTC. Its translation is CSVGGLGDYSGANVLTF.

The J gene is TRBJ2-5, the V gene TRBV19, with 14 bases matching TRBD2. Losses at the gene ends were 4 bases for V and 7 bases for J; bases not matched to a gene: 8. There are 16 residues in the CDR3. Germline CDR1 LNHDA, CDR2 SQIVND (reference sequence). This CDR3 reads CASSTGLAGGLGTQYF. The CDR3 DNA reads as TGTGCCAGTAGTACCGGACTAGCGGGGGGACTTGGGACCCAGTACTTC. The full variable domain, completed using reference TRBV19 and TRBJ2-5, is DGGITQSPKYLFRKEGQNVTLSCEQNLNHDAMYWYRQDPGQGLRLIYYSQIVNDFQKGDIAEGYSVSREKKESFPLTVTSAQKNPTAFYLCASSTGLAGGLGTQYFGPGTRLLVL.

This chain connects TRBV5-4 to TRBJ2-1, with D maybe TRBD1 (8 bases). The germline gives CDR1 SGHNT, CDR2 YYREEE (reference sequence). CDR3 length equals 13 residues. V was cut by 2 bases and J by 8 bases, with 11 bases left in between. The CDR3 here is CASSLTGGDEQFF. The CDR3 coding sequence is TGTGCCAGCAGCTTAACAGGGGGGGATGAGCAGTTCTTC. Drawing the rest from reference TRBV5-4 and TRBJ2-1, the complete variable domain is ETGVTQSPTHLIKTRGQQVTLRCSSQSGHNTVSWYQQALGQGPQFIFQYYREEENGRGNFPPRFSGLQFPNYSSELNVNALELDDSALYLCASSLTGGDEQFFGPGTRLTVL.

DNA for the CDR3: TGTGCCACCAGCAGGGAGAACGACGAGCAGTACTTC. This translates into CATSRENDEQYF. This chain connects TRBV15 to TRBJ2-7; no clear D. The germline gives CDR1 LNHNV, CDR2 YYDKDF (reference sequence). The V and J ends lost 3 bases and 5 bases respectively, with 8 bases between them. This CDR3 spans 12 amino acids.

The chain carries TRBV2 and TRBJ1-2; D is unresolved. V was trimmed by 8 bases and J by 6 bases, leaving 13 bases between them. The V gene's germline CDR1 is SNHLY and CDR2 FYNNEI. The CDR3 sequence is 12 residues long. The CDR3 is CASRQVVDGYTF. CDR3 bases: TGTGCCAGCCGGCAGGTAGTGGATGGCTACACCTTC.

This rearrangement joins TRBV19 to TRBJ2-7; maybe TRBD2 (6 bases). Trimming shortened V by 5 bases and J by 2 bases, and 19 bases separated the two germline ends. Germline V CDR1 and CDR2: LNHDA, SQIVND (reference sequence). The CDR3 has 16 residues. The CDR3 nucleotides are TGTGCCAGTAGTCAACTGCCAGGTGGGGGGACCTACGAGCAGTACTTC. Protein: CASSQLPGGGTYEQYF.

In this sample, this clone turned up once. This chain uses TRBV19 with TRBJ2-1; 7 positions agree with TRBD1. The CDR3 totals 14 residues. Germline V lookup: CDR1 LNHDA, CDR2 SQIVND (reference sequence). J gave up 2 bases and V 5 bases, and 3 bases lay outside the gene matches. The CDR3 DNA reads as TGTGCCAGTAGTCCTACAGGGGCCTACAATGAGCAGTTCTTC. It translates to CASSPTGAYNEQFF.

This clone was seen a few times. This chain joins TRBV15 and TRBJ2-7, with D tentatively TRBD2 (5 bases). Germline CDR1 reads LNHNV; CDR2 reads YYDKDF (reference sequence). There are 15 residues in the CDR3. The germline V and J ends were trimmed by 0 bases and 6 bases, with 15 bases remaining between them. CDR3 DNA sequence: TGTGCCACCAGCAGAGATTTAGAGGGTTGGGCCGAGCAGTACTTC. Translation: CATSRDLEGWAEQYF.

The V call is TRBV2, the J call TRBJ1-5, with D possibly being TRBD1 (6 bases). CDR3 length: 14 amino acids. The germline CDR1 and CDR2 sequences are SNHLY and FYNNEI. Trimming cost V 2 bases and J 6 bases, with 11 bases left between them. CDR3 residues: CASSEQGLRQPQHF. The CDR3 region has the DNA TGTGCCAGCAGTGAACAGGGGCTCCGTCAGCCCCAGCATTTT.

The chain recombines TRBV10-3 with TRBJ1-1, with D perhaps matching TRBD1 (5 bases). Trimming left V 3 bases short and J 7 bases short, with 12 bases between. This CDR3 spans 13 amino acids. In germline, CDR1 is ENHRY, CDR2 SYGVKD. CDR3 bases: TGTGCCATCAGTGACCGGGGGATCGGTGAAGCTTTCTTT. The encoded protein is CAISDRGIGEAFF.

This clone turned up a few times. Here the CDR3 reads CASSPPWGGGDNEQFF. The CDR3 coding sequence is TGTGCCAGCAGTCCCCCCTGGGGCGGGGGGGACAATGAGCAGTTCTTC. This chain links TRBV28 with TRBJ2-1, with TRBD2 identical over 9 bases. V was clipped by 5 bases and J by 5 bases; unmatched bases: 10. The CDR3 runs 16 residues. Looked up from germline, CDR1 is MDHEN and CDR2 is SYDVKM.

About this clone: The germline gene is not matched at one end of the junction; a read error may be the cause. The V and J genes are TRBV5-1 and TRBJ1-3; TRBD1 agrees at 7 bases. The germline gives CDR1 SGHRS, CDR2 YFSETQ. The CDR3 length is 16 residues. The CDR3 loop reads CAGSSGQASRGNTIYF. CDR3 coding DNA: TGCGCCGGCAGCTCAGGACAGGCCTCAAGGGGGAACACCATATATTTT.

This clone was seen only once. The chain employs TRBV19 and TRBJ2-1; D is unclear. The CDR3 consists of 12 residues. Trimming stripped 0 bases from V and 13 bases from J, with 10 bases between. Germline V gives CDR1 LNHDA, CDR2 SQIVND (reference sequence). The CDR3 region has the DNA TGTGCCAGTAGTATAGATCGAGCCATACAGTTCTTC. It is translated as CASSIDRAIQFF.